The clone carrying this TCR beta chain was counted only a few times. The data were taken from a study of identical twins. Each CDR3 protein is one row after TCRdb ran MiXCR on the 5' RACE reads. The sample shows roughly 1,500,000 distinct CDR3 sequences, around a third of them seen only once. Trimming took off 5 bases at V and 5 bases at J, with 18 bases between the two ends. This CDR3 has 14 amino acids. Germline CDR1 DFQATT, CDR2 SNEGSKA (reference sequence). The sample was cord blood. The clonotype was recovered from a newborn girl in good health. The chain joins TRBV20-1 to TRBJ1-1; possible D gene TRBD1, 5 bases. CDR3 loop: CSAAPGNQNTEAFF. In DNA, the CDR3 is TGCAGTGCTGCCCCAGGGAACCAGAATACTGAAGCTTTCTTT.